This TCR beta chain is from a study of cytomegalovirus exposure and HLA in healthy donors. Whole-study findings and limits: Most TCR sequences showed up rarely, but some public TCRs showed up in many donors. Reportedly, diagnosis of cytomegalovirus status by the classifier showed high specificity and sensitivity.

This CDR3 is built from 14 residues. Germline CDR1 reads MNHNS; CDR2 reads SASEGT. Between the trimmed V and J ends, which lost 5 bases and 2 bases, there was a span of 13 bases. As for this clone: Its antigen remains unknown.

Data came from immunoSEQ multiplex PCR; TCRdb stores just in-frame clones and leaves some out. The sample holds hundreds of thousands of clones, around 87% seen once. The clonotype originates from a young woman in good health and CMV-seropositive. Material: PBMCs. J is TRBJ2-7 and V is TRBV6-1, with a tentative D call TRBD2 (5 bases). The CDR3 region is CASSRNIAPYEQYF. Here the CDR3 DNA reads TGTGCCAGCAGTCGCAACATAGCGCCCTACGAGCAGTACTTC.